The rows below give T cell receptor beta chains drawn from one sample of a study of tumor and adjacent non-tumor tissue in lung cancer. TCRdb passed the multiplex PCR reads through MiXCR, listing each CDR3 protein once. This table holds about 50,000 distinct CDR3 sequences, 70% to 80% found once. The material sequenced was distant non-tumor lung tissue. Every receptor here comes from a woman aged 55-75 years with non-small cell lung cancer. Each CDR3 is given with its conserved first and last residue. The D gene is left open where the match is weak. Clone size is stated in some rows and not others, as once, few, many or a class when expanded.

>-|TRBJ2-1|TRBV11-3|15|-
TGTGCCAGCAGCCGTTTGTCACAGGGGGGGGATGAGCAGTTCTTC
CASSRLSQGGDEQFF
>TRBD1|TRBJ2-5|TRBV6-5|14|once
TGTGCCAGCAATTGGACAGGGGGTCAAAGGACCCAGTACTTC
CASNWTGGQRTQYF
>TRBD1|TRBJ2-5|TRBV28|15|-
TGTACCAGCAATCGGGACAGGACTATTAAAGAGACACAGTACTTT
CTSNRDRTIKETQYF
>-|TRBJ1-5|TRBV6-2/TRBV6-3|15|-
TGTGTCAGCAGATCCGTTTGGAAAACCAATCAGCCCCAGCATTTT
CVSRSVWKTNQPQHF
>-|TRBJ2-5|TRBV11-2|15|-
TGTGCCAGCAGGTGGTGTTCCCAGGTATCAGAGACCCAGTACTTC
CASRWCSQVSETQYF
>-|TRBJ2-7|TRBV28|14|medium-sized
TGTGCCAGCAGTTATGGACAGTTGGCCTACGAGCAGTACTTC
CASSYGQLAYEQYF
>-|TRBJ2-5|TRBV6-6|12|medium-sized
TGTGCCAGCAGCGCGGTACAAGAGACCCAGTACTTC
CASSAVQETQYF
>-|TRBJ1-1|TRBV6-2/TRBV6-3|14|few
TGCGCCAGCAGTACCTCCTTGACCGCCTTGGTGGCTTTCTTT
CASSTSLTALVAFF
>-|TRBJ2-5|TRBV29-1|14|-
TGCAGCGTTGAAGCCGTGGAGCCGGGGGAGACCCAGAACTTC
CSVEAVEPGETQNF
>-|TRBJ2-7|TRBV20-1|13|few
TGCAGTCCCGAGAAAATACCTAGAAACGAGCAGTACTTC
CSPEKIPRNEQYF
>-|TRBJ2-1|TRBV11-3|13|-
TGTGCCACCACTAGGGGAGTCGCGGATGAGGAATTCTTC
CATTRGVADEEFF
>TRBD1|TRBJ2-1|TRBV12-3/TRBV12-4|15|-
TGTACCAGCAGTTGGGGGACAGGGGTTTTGAATGAGCGGTTCTTC
CTSSWGTGVLNERFF
>-|TRBJ1-2|TRBV30|10|many
TGTGCCTGGAGTTCGTATGGCTACACCTTC
CAWSSYGYTF
>-|TRBJ2-5|TRBV4-3|15|once
TGCGCCAGCAGCCGGGATCACGGGGGTTCAGAGACCCAGTACTTC
CASSRDHGGSETQYF
>-|TRBJ2-3|TRBV2|16|-
TGTGCCAGCATTGGGGTCGGGAGCCGAAGCACAGATACGCAGTATTTT
CASIGVGSRSTDTQYF
>TRBD1|TRBJ1-5|TRBV20-1|14|-
TGCAGTGTATGGACAGGGAAGGGCAATCAGCCCCAGCATTTT
CSVWTGKGNQPQHF
>-|TRBJ2-7|TRBV6-5|14|-
TGTGCCAGCGGGGTCCAGGTCCCCAATTACGAGCAGCACTTC
CASGVQVPNYEQHF